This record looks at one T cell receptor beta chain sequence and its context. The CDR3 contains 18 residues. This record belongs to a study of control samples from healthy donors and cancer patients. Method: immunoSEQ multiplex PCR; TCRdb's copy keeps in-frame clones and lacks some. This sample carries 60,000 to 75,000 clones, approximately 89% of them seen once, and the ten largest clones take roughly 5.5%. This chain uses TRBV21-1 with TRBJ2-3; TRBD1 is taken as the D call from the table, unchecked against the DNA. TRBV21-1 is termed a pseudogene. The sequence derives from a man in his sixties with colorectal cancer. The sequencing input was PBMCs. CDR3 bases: TGTGCCAGCAGCAAAGCGAACGGGACAGCCGCTAGCACAGATACGCAGTATTTT. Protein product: CASSKANGTAASTDTQYF.